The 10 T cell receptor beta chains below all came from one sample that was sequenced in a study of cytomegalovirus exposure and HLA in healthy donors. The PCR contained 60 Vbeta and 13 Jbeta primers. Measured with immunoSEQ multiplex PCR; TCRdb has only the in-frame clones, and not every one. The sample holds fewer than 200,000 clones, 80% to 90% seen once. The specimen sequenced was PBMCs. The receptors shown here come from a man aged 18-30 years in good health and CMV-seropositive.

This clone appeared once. For the CDR3, the DNA is TGTGCCAGCAGCTTTACCACGGGGGGCGAGCAGTACTTC. It codes for CASSFTTGGEQYF. This rearrangement joins TRBV7-2 to TRBJ2-7; 7 bases fit TRBD2. Germline V gene data show CDR1 as SGHTA and CDR2 as FQGNSA. V trimming: 3 bases; J trimming: 6 bases; junction bases outside the gene matches: 5. The CDR3 sequence is 13 residues long.

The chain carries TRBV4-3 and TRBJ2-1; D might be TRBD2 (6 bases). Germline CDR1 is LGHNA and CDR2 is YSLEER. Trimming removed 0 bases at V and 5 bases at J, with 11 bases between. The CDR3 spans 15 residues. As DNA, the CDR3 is TGCGCCAGCAGCCAAGATGGTAGCGGAGACAATGAGCAGTTCTTC. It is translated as CASSQDGSGDNEQFF.

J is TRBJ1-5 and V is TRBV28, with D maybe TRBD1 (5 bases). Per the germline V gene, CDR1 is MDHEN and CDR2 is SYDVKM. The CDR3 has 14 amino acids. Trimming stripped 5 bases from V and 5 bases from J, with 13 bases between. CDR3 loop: CASSNTGGDQPQHF. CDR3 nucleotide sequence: TGTGCCAGCAGTAACACCGGGGGGGATCAGCCCCAGCATTTT.

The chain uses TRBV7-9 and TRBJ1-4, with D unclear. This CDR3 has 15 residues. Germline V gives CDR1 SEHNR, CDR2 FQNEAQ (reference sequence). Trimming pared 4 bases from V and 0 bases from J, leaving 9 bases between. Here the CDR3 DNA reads TGTGCCAGCAGCTCACCAGGCGCAACTAATGAAAAACTGTTTTTT. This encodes CASSSPGATNEKLFF.

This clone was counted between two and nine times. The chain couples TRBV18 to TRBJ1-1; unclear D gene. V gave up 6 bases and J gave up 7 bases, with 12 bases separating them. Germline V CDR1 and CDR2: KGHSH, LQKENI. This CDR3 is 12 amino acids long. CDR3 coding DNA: TGTGCCAGCTCCACGGGGAATGGTGAAGCTTTCTTT. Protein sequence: CASSTGNGEAFF.

CDR3 in amino acids: CASSQDPNRGRPDEQYF. CDR3 DNA: TGTGCCAGCAGCCAAGATCCAAACAGGGGGCGACCCGACGAGCAGTACTTC. This chain links TRBV14 with TRBJ2-5; 9 bases align to TRBD1. The DNA matches TRBJ2-7 better at its end, which makes the J call doubtful. Germline CDR1 SGHDN, CDR2 FVKESK. The CDR3 spans 17 residues.

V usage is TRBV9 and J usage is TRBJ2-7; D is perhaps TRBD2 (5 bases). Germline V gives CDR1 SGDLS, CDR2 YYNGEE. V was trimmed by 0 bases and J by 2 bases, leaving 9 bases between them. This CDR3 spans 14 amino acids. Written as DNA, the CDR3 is TGTGCCAGCAGCGTAGGAGGGCAGGCCTACGAGCAGTACTTC. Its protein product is CASSVGGQAYEQYF.

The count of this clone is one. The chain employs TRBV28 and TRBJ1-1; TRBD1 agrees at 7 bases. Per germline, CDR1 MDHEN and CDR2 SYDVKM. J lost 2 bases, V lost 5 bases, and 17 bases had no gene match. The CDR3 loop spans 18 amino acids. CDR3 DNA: TGTGCCAGCAGTCGAACGTGGACCTCGGGACAGCCCAACACTGAAGCTTTCTTT. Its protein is CASSRTWTSGQPNTEAFF.

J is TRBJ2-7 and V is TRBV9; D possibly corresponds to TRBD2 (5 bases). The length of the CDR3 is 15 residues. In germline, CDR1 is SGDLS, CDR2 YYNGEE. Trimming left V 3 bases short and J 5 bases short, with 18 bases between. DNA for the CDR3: TGTGCCAGCAGCGCCTTCGGGGTCACGTGGGACGAGCAGTACTTC. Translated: CASSAFGVTWDEQYF.

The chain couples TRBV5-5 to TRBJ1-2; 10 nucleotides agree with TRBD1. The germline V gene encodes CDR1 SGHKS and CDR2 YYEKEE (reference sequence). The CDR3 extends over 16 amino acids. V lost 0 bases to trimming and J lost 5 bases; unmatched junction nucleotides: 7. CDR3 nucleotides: TGTGCCAGCAGCTTGGGGGGGACAGGGGTGCTTTATGGCTACACCTTC. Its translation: CASSLGGTGVLYGYTF.